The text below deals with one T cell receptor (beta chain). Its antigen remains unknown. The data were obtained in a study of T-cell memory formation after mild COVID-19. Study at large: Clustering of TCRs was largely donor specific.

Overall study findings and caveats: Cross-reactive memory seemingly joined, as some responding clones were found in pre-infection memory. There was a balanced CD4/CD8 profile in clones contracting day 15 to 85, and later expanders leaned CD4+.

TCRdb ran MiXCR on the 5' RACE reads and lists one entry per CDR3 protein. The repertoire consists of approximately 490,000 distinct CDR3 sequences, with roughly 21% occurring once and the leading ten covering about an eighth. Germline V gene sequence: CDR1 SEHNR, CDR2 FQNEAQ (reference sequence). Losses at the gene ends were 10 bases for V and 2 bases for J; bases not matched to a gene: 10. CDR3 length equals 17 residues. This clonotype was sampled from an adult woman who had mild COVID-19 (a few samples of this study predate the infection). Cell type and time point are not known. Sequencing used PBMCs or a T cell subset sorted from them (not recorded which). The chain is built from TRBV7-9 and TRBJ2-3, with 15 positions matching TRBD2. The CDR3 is CATRPGTSGRNTDTQYF. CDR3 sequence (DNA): TGTGCCACCCGCCCCGGGACTAGCGGGAGGAACACAGATACGCAGTATTTT.